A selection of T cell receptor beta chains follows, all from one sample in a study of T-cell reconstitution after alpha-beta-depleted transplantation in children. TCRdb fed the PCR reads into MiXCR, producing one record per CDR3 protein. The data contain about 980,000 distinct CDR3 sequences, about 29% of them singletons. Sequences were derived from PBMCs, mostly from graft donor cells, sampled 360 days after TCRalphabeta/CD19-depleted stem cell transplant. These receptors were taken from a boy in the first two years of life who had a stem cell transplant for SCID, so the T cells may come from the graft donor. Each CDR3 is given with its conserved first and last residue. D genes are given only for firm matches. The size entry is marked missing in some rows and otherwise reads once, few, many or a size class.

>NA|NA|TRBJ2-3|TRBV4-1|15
TGCGCCAGCAGCCCCATGGGGCGGTCAGCAGATACGCAGTATTTT
CASSPMGRSADTQYF
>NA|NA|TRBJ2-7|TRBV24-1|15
TGTGCCACCAGTGATTTTAGGGACTCCCGCAACGAGCAGTACTTC
CATSDFRDSRNEQYF
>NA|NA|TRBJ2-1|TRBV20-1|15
TGCAGTGCTAGTAGTCGGCAGAGCTCCTACAATGAGCAGTTCTTC
CSASSRQSSYNEQFF
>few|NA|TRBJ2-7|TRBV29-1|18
TGCAGCGTTGTAGGTAGTTGGGGCAGAACATCACCCTCCTACGAGCAGTACTTC
CSVVGSWGRTSPSYEQYF
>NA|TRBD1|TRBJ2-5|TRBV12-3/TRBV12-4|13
TGTGCCAGCAGTTTAGGCACCGGGACAGGGCTCTACTTC
CASSLGTGTGLYF
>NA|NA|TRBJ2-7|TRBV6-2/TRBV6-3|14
TGTGCCAGCAGTTATACCCGACAGTCCTACGAGCAGTACTTC
CASSYTRQSYEQYF
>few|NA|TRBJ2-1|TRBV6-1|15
TGTGCCAGCTTTCAAGGGGCGGCGTCCTACAATGAGCAGTTCTTC
CASFQGAASYNEQFF
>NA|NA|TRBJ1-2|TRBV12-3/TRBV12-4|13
TGTGCCAGCAGTTTACTCCCACAGGATGGCTACACCTTC
CASSLLPQDGYTF
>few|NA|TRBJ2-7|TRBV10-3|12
TGTGCCATCAGGGACGGTTCCTACGAGCAGTACTTC
CAIRDGSYEQYF
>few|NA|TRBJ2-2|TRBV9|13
TGTGCCAGCAGCGCCCTTCGGGGCGGGGAGCTGTTTTTT
CASSALRGGELFF
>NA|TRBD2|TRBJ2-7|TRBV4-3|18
TGCGCCAGCAGCCAAGAAATAGCGGGGGCACACCTAGGGGTGGAGCAGTACTTC
CASSQEIAGAHLGVEQYF
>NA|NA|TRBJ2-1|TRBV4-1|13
TGCGCCAGCAGCCAAGACGGGCGACTTAGTGCTTTCTTC
CASSQDGRLSAFF
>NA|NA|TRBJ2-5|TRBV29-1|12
TGCAGCGTTGGGGGCAACCAAGAGACCCAGTACTTC
CSVGGNQETQYF
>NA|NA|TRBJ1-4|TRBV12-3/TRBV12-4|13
TGTGCCAGCAGTCCTTCCCTTCGGGAAAAACTGTTTTTT
CASSPSLREKLFF
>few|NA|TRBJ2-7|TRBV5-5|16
TGTGCCAGCAGCTTGGAGGGGAGCAGGGGGGAGTACGAGCAGTACTTC
CASSLEGSRGEYEQYF
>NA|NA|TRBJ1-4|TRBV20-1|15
TGCAGTGCTAGTTCCCGGGGGGCAGGGGATGAAAAACTGTTTTTT
CSASSRGAGDEKLFF